This T cell receptor (beta chain) appears in the sequencing data of a study of T cell repertoires in cytomegalovirus infection. About the study: CMV infection plus the matching HLA type was flagged by public TCR beta signatures. General study results and limits: The cumulative frequency of public TCR beta families distinguished individuals who carried CMV together with the relevant HLA.

CDR3 length equals 18 residues. Unmatched junction bases numbered 5, after V lost 3 bases and J lost 0 bases. Germline-derived CDR1 and CDR2 are KGHSH and LQKENI. MiXCR, applied by TCRdb to the reads, yields one record per CDR3 protein. The sample carries some 100,000 distinct CDR3 sequences, under 25% recorded once. Points on this clonotype: The antigen remains unidentified.

The clonotype comes from a human donor in good health (CMV status not recorded). Some clones in this sample may be carry-over from other donors' samples. The sample consisted of CD8+ T cells from PBMCs. The rearrangement uses TRBV18 and TRBJ2-3; 14 nucleotides agree with TRBD2. CDR3 loop: CASSPPGLAGASTDTQYF. In DNA, the CDR3 is TGTGCCAGCTCACCCCCGGGACTAGCGGGGGCTAGCACAGATACGCAGTATTTT.